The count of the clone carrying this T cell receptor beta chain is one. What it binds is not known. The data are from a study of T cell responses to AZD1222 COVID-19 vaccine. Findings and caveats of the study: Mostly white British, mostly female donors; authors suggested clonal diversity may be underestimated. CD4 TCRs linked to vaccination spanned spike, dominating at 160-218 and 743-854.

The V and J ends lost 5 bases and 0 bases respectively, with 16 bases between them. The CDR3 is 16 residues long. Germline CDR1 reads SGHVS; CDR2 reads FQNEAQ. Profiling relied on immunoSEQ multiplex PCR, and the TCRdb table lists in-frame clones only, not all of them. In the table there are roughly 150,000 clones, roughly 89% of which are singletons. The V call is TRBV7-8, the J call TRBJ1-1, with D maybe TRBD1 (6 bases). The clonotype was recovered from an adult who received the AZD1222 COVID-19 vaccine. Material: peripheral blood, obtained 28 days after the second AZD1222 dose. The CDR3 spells CASSAFRGPMNTEAFF. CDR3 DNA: TGTGCCAGCAGCGCCTTCAGGGGACCTATGAACACTGAAGCTTTCTTT.